The T cell receptor beta chain under discussion was sequenced for a study of cytomegalovirus exposure and HLA in healthy donors. Study findings and constraints: What a later analysis showed was that several of the most significant clusters appeared linked to common viral pathogens. Another analysis was done later, and it associated 15,000 to 20,000 TCR beta sequences with HLA alleles at 0.05 false discovery rate. A classifier reportedly called cytomegalovirus status with high sensitivity and specificity.

Germline CDR1 SNHLY, CDR2 FYNNEI. This CDR3 comprises 15 residues. With 9 bases removed from V and 0 bases from J, the gap between germline ends came to 17 bases. Comment on this clone: Its target is unknown.

This PCR relied on a set of 60 Vbeta primers and 13 Jbeta primers. Produced via immunoSEQ multiplex PCR; TCRdb's table is partial and in-frame only. The table includes some 110,000 clones, over 65% detected once. The chain employs TRBV2 and TRBJ1-1, with a weak D call TRBD1 (5 bases). The TCR sequence derives from a man in his fifties or sixties in good health and CMV-seronegative. Sequencing was carried out using PBMCs. The CDR3 region is CASSEAGRVNTEAFF. The CDR3 DNA is TGTGCCAGTTCGGAAGCGGGCAGGGTGAACACTGAAGCTTTCTTT.